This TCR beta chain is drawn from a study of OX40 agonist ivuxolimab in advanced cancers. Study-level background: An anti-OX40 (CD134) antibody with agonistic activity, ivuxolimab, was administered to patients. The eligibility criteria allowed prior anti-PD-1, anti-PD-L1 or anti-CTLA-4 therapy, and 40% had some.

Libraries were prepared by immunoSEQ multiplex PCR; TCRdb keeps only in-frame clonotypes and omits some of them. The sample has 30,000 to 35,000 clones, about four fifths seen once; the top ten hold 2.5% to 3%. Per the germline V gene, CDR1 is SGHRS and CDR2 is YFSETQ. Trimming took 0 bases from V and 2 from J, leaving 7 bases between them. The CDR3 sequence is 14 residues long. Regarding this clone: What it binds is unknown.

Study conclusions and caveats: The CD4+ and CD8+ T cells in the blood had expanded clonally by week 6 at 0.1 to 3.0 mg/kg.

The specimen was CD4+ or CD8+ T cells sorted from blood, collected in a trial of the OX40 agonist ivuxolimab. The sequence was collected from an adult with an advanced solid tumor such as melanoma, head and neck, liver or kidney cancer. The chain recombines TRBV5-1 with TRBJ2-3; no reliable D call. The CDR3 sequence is CASSLVDPTDTQYF. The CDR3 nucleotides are TGCGCCAGCAGCTTGGTAGACCCCACAGATACGCAGTATTTT.